The 17 T cell receptor beta chains given below trace back to one sample, sequenced in a study of blood T cell repertoires in COVID-19. Generated by immunoSEQ multiplex PCR, the TCRdb table keeps only in-frame clones and is missing some. This table holds just over 50,000 clones, about 86% found once. The source material was peripheral blood. These TCRs come from a man aged 80 or over with active COVID-19.

The V call is TRBV18, the J call TRBJ2-7, with a possible D match to TRBD1 (5 bases). V gave up 3 bases and J gave up 1 base, with 16 bases separating them. CDR1 KGHSH and CDR2 LQKENI come from the germline V gene. The CDR3 length is 16 residues. This CDR3 is CASSPSVAGMSYEQYF. The CDR3 nucleotides are TGTGCCAGCTCACCCTCAGTCGCAGGGATGTCCTACGAGCAGTACTTC. Variable domain in full (rest from reference TRBV18 and TRBJ2-7): NAGVMQNPRHLVRRRGQEARLRCSPMKGHSHVYWYRQLPEEGLKFMVYLQKENIIDESGMPKERFSAEFPKEGPSILRIQQVVRGDSAAYFCASSPSVAGMSYEQYFGPGTRLTVT.

The chain couples TRBV18 to TRBJ2-7; the D gene is possibly TRBD1 (6 bases). The CDR3 is 16 residues long. Germline V CDR1 and CDR2: KGHSH, LQKENI. The germline V and J ends were trimmed by 0 bases and 6 bases, with 18 bases remaining between them. The CDR3: CASSPPARRTESEQYF. CDR3 in DNA: TGTGCCAGCTCACCACCCGCGCGGAGGACAGAAAGCGAGCAGTACTTC.

This clone was counted a single time. The rearrangement links TRBV28 to TRBJ2-7, with a weak D call TRBD1 (5 bases). Trimming cost V 4 bases and J 4 bases, with 20 bases left between them. This CDR3 is built from 16 residues. Germline V gene data show CDR1 as MDHEN and CDR2 as SYDVKM. This CDR3 reads CASSSIWGVQGYEQYF. CDR3 nucleotides: TGTGCCAGCAGTTCGATATGGGGCGTCCAAGGGTACGAGCAGTACTTC.

The chain is built from TRBV28 and TRBJ1-5, with D possibly matching TRBD1 (6 bases). The germline V and J ends were trimmed by 6 bases and 6 bases, with 21 bases remaining between them. This CDR3 comprises 16 residues. The V gene's germline CDR1 is MDHEN and CDR2 SYDVKM. DNA for the CDR3: TGTGCCAGCAGCCACCGCAGGGGAAGGAGGTTTCAGCCCCAGCATTTT. It specifies CASSHRRGRRFQPQHF.

The genes are TRBV5-4 and TRBJ2-2, with TRBD2 matching 7 bases. The CDR3 spans 16 residues. In germline, CDR1 is SGHNT, CDR2 YYREEE (reference sequence). V was pared by 6 bases and J by 3 bases, with 11 bases of the junction left unmatched. The CDR3 DNA reads TGTGCCAGCACCCCTGGTGAGCGGGGCTACACCGGGGAGCTGTTTTTT. Translation: CASTPGERGYTGELFF.

The chain's CDR3 is CASSPIGTSGRFTVTDTQYF. As DNA, the CDR3 is TGTGCCAGCAGCCCGATTGGGACTAGCGGGAGGTTTACGGTCACAGATACGCAGTATTTT. V gene TRBV7-3 combines with J gene TRBJ2-3; 15 bases match TRBD2. From germline, CDR1 is SGHTA and CDR2 FQGTGA. Germline trimming cut 5 bases from V and 2 bases from J; bases unmatched to any gene: 14. The CDR3 totals 20 residues.

This rearrangement joins TRBV5-6 to TRBJ2-7, with 10 bases identical to TRBD2. The CDR3 covers 15 residues. The germline gives CDR1 SGHDT, CDR2 YYEEEE. V shed 4 bases, J shed 4 bases, and the junction held 8 bases outside the gene matches. CDR3 loop: CASSQGLAEQYEQYF. The CDR3 coding sequence is TGTGCCAGCAGCCAAGGACTAGCGGAGCAGTACGAGCAGTACTTC.

V usage is TRBV27 and J usage is TRBJ2-7, with 15 bases fitting TRBD2. The trim removed 6 bases at V and 2 bases at J, leaving 5 bases unmatched. CDR1 is MNHEY, CDR2 SMNVEV, per germline (reference sequence). This CDR3 has 16 residues. CDR3 sequence (DNA): TGTGCCAGCAGCGGGGGACTAGCGGGAGGAGCCTACGAGCAGTACTTC. Translation gives CASSGGLAGGAYEQYF.

The chain joins TRBV4-3 to TRBJ2-1; 8 positions match TRBD2. Trimming cost V 0 bases and J 5 bases; bases outside gene matches: 3. The CDR3 totals 15 residues. From germline, CDR1 is LGHNA and CDR2 YSLEER. This chain's CDR3 is CASSQEGLVDNEQFF. The CDR3 DNA reads as TGCGCCAGCAGCCAAGAGGGACTAGTCGACAATGAGCAGTTCTTC.

The chain employs TRBV4-3 and TRBJ2-3; TRBD2 aligns across 8 bases. The germline V gene has CDR1 LGHNA and CDR2 YSLEER. CDR3 length equals 17 residues. The V and J ends lost 0 bases and 1 base, in that order; junction bases with no gene match: 6. The CDR3 bases are TGCGCCAGCAGCCAAGATCTCGGGGGGGCTGGCACAGATACGCAGTATTTT. Amino acids: CASSQDLGGAGTDTQYF.

V usage is TRBV28 and J usage is TRBJ1-5; D unclear. Germline lookup yields CDR1 MDHEN and CDR2 SYDVKM. V dropped 6 bases and J dropped 0 bases, with 9 bases sitting between them. The CDR3 is 14 amino acids. DNA of the CDR3: TGTGCCAGCAGACTCGATAGTAGCAATCAGCCCCAGCATTTT. Its translation is CASRLDSSNQPQHF.

This chain links TRBV6-2 or TRBV6-3 with TRBJ2-1; a possible D gene is TRBD1 (6 bases). CDR3 length equals 18 residues. V lost 2 bases and J 5 bases, leaving 22 bases between the germline ends. Germline lookup yields CDR1 MNHEY and CDR2 SVGEGT. The chain's CDR3 is CASSYGRKTGELNNEQFF. CDR3 nucleotides: TGTGCCAGCAGTTACGGGCGTAAGACAGGAGAACTGAACAATGAGCAGTTCTTC.

This sequence joins TRBV28 and TRBJ2-1, with D maybe TRBD2 (5 bases). Deletions cut 8 bases from V and 3 bases from J, with 17 bases between. Germline V gene data show CDR1 as MDHEN and CDR2 as SYDVKM. The CDR3 loop spans 15 amino acids. The CDR3 is CASAGLLRIYNEQFF. CDR3 sequence (DNA): TGTGCCAGCGCGGGTCTACTCCGAATCTACAATGAGCAGTTCTTC.

The J gene is TRBJ2-7, the V gene TRBV6-2 or TRBV6-3; 9 bases match TRBD2. The CDR3 spans 17 residues. V shed 5 bases, J shed 7 bases, and the junction held 18 bases outside the gene matches. Germline loops: CDR1 MNHEY, CDR2 SVGEGT. This CDR3 reads CASSQPRLAVPQEEQYF. CDR3 bases: TGTGCCAGCAGTCAGCCGAGACTAGCGGTACCCCAGGAGGAGCAGTACTTC.

The gene calls are TRBV27 and TRBJ2-7; D possibly corresponds to TRBD2 (5 bases). From germline, CDR1 is MNHEY and CDR2 SMNVEV (reference sequence). The CDR3 consists of 14 residues. Between the trimmed V and J ends, which lost 2 bases and 2 bases, there was a span of 10 bases. The chain's CDR3 is CASSLMYGAYEQYF. DNA for the CDR3: TGTGCCAGCAGTTTAATGTACGGGGCCTACGAGCAGTACTTC.

This clone has just one count. This sequence joins TRBV4-2 and TRBJ2-3, with 8 positions matching TRBD2. Germline loops: CDR1 LGHNA, CDR2 YNFKEQ. This CDR3 contains 15 residues. Germline trimming cut 4 bases from V and 0 bases from J; bases unmatched to any gene: 3. CDR3 protein: CASSPGLASTDTQYF. As DNA, the CDR3 is TGTGCCAGCAGCCCAGGACTAGCTAGCACAGATACGCAGTATTTT.

The rearrangement joins TRBV7-2 to TRBJ2-7; no clear D gene. There are 15 residues in the CDR3. The V end lost 0 bases, the J end lost 1 base, and 10 bases lay between the germline ends. Germline loops: CDR1 SGHTA, CDR2 FQGNSA. The CDR3 reads CASSLAMHSSYEQYF. Written as DNA, the CDR3 is TGTGCCAGCAGCTTAGCGATGCACAGTTCCTACGAGCAGTACTTC.